One sample yielded the 9 T cell receptor beta chains listed below, sequenced in a study of T-cell reconstitution after alpha-beta-depleted transplantation in children. Unique molecular identifiers were used in preparing the TCRbeta library. One entry per CDR3 protein results from TCRdb running MiXCR on the PCR reads. This table has 300,000 to 400,000 distinct CDR3 sequences, about an eighth appearing once. Sequences were derived from PBMCs, sampled from the stem cell graft. The receptors here all came from a human donor who donated a stem cell graft to a child with Fanconi anemia.

This clonotype was counted between two and nine times. This chain links TRBV10-2 with TRBJ1-2; D is possibly TRBD1 (6 bases). Germline assignment: CDR1 WSHSY and CDR2 SAAADI. The ends were cut back, 5 bases at V and 8 bases at J, with 15 bases in the middle. This CDR3 has 13 amino acids. The CDR3 region has the DNA TGCGCCAGCAGTATATCGGACAGCCGAGGCTACACCTTC. Amino acids: CASSISDSRGYTF.

This clonotype showed up just a few times. The chain recombines TRBV5-1 with TRBJ2-3; a possible D gene is TRBD2 (5 bases). V shed 6 bases and J shed 0 bases, with 11 bases lying between them. The CDR3 runs to 14 residues. Germline V CDR1 and CDR2: SGHRS, YFSETQ. The CDR3 spells CASKERPSTDTQYF. CDR3 nucleotides: TGCGCCAGCAAGGAGCGGCCTAGCACAGATACGCAGTATTTT.

This clonotype appeared a few times. The chain combines TRBV18 with TRBJ1-5, with D tentatively TRBD1 (5 bases). The CDR3 consists of 14 residues. Per the germline V gene, CDR1 is KGHSH and CDR2 is LQKENI. With 6 bases removed from V and 8 bases from J, the gap between germline ends came to 17 bases. This CDR3 reads CASSPGAFWEPQHF. The CDR3, as DNA: TGTGCCAGCTCTCCTGGGGCTTTTTGGGAGCCCCAGCATTTT.

This chain connects TRBV6-2 or TRBV6-3 to TRBJ1-5, with a possible D match to TRBD1 (6 bases). The CDR3 is 12 amino acids. V was pared by 10 bases and J by 1 base, with 8 bases between. In germline, CDR1 is MNHEY, CDR2 SVGEGT. The CDR3 sequence: CATGQSNQPQHF. As DNA, the CDR3 is TGTGCCACCGGACAGAGCAATCAGCCCCAGCATTTT.

The table lists this clonotype with many counts. The chain employs TRBV11-2 and TRBJ2-3; TRBD2 matches at 9 bases. Germline CDR1 is SGHAT and CDR2 is FQNNGV. Trimming at V came to 4 bases and at J to 2 bases, leaving 7 bases not matched to a gene. The CDR3 consists of 16 residues. The CDR3 sequence: CASSSGLAGTTDTQYF. CDR3 bases: TGTGCCAGCAGCTCAGGGCTAGCGGGGACCACAGATACGCAGTATTTT.

The V gene is TRBV27, the J gene TRBJ1-1; D remains unclear. The CDR3 runs 14 residues. In germline, CDR1 is MNHEY, CDR2 SMNVEV (reference sequence). The germline V and J ends were trimmed by 0 bases and 5 bases, with 10 bases remaining between them. CDR3 loop: CASSLSLGWTEAFF. The DNA for the CDR3 is TGTGCCAGCAGTTTATCTCTAGGGTGGACTGAAGCTTTCTTT.

This clonotype was seen a few times. This chain uses TRBV20-1 with TRBJ1-1; 7 bases align to TRBD1. The trim removed 6 bases at V and 7 bases at J, leaving 14 bases unmatched. The V gene's germline CDR1 is DFQATT and CDR2 SNEGSKA (reference sequence). The CDR3 is 14 amino acids. In DNA form, the CDR3 reads TGCAGTGCGTCGAACGCAGGGGGTAGGGGTGAAGCTTTCTTT. It translates to CSASNAGGRGEAFF.

This clonotype was observed a handful of times. The V and J genes are TRBV5-1 and TRBJ1-1; D call uncertain. V lost 2 bases and J 1 base, leaving 9 bases between the germline ends. The CDR3 runs to 14 residues. The germline gives CDR1 SGHRS, CDR2 YFSETQ. CDR3 DNA sequence: TGCGCCAGCAGCTTTGCGGTCTCGAACACTGAAGCTTTCTTT. The encoded protein is CASSFAVSNTEAFF. Full variable domain (outside the CDR3, taken from reference TRBV5-1 and TRBJ1-1): KAGVTQTPRYLIKTRGQQVTLSCSPISGHRSVSWYQQTPGQGLQFLFEYFSETQRNKGNFPGRFSGRQFSNSRSEMNVSTLELGDSALYLCASSFAVSNTEAFFGQGTRLTVV.

This clonotype has at least ten counts. V usage is TRBV20-1 and J usage is TRBJ1-2; a weak D match, TRBD1 (6 bases). V was clipped by 5 bases and J by 7 bases, with 14 bases between them. Germline CDR1 DFQATT, CDR2 SNEGSKA (reference sequence). The CDR3 totals 12 residues. The CDR3 is CSASRQVVGYTF. The CDR3, as DNA: TGCAGTGCTTCCAGACAGGTGGTTGGCTACACCTTC.